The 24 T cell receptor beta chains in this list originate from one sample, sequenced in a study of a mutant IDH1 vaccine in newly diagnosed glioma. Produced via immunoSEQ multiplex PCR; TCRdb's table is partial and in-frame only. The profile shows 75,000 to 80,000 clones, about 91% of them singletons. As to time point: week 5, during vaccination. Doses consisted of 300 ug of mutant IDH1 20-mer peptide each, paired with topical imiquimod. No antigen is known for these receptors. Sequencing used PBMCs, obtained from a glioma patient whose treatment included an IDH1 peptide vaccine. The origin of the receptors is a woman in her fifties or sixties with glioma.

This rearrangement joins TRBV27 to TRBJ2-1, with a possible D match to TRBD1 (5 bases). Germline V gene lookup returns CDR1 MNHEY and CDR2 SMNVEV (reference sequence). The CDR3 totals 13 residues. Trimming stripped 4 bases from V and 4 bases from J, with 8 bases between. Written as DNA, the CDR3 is TGTGCCAGCAGTTACAGGCCTTACAATGAGCAGTTCTTC. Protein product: CASSYRPYNEQFF.

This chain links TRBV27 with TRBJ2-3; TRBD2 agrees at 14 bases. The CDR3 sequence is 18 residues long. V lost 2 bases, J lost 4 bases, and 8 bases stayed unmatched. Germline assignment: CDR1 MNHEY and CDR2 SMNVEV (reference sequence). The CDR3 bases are TGTGCCAGCAGTTTAAGCCGACTAGCGGGAGGGCCCCCAGATACGCAGTATTTT. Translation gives CASSLSRLAGGPPDTQYF.

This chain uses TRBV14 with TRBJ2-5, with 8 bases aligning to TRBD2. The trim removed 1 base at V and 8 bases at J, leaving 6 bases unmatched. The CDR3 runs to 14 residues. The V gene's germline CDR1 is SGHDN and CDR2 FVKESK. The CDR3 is CASSQGGGGRTQYF. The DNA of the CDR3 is TGTGCCAGCAGCCAAGGAGGCGGGGGGCGAACCCAGTACTTC. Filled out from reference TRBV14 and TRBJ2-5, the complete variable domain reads EAGVTQFPSHSVIEKGQTVTLRCDPISGHDNLYWYRRVMGKEIKFLLHFVKESKQDESGMPNNRFLAERTGGTYSTLKVQPAELEDSGVYFCASSQGGGGRTQYFGPGTRLLVL.

CDR3 region: CASSQEQAGANSPLHF. In DNA form, the CDR3 reads TGTGCCAGCAGCCAAGAGCAAGCAGGGGCTAATTCACCCCTCCACTTT. The V call is TRBV4-2, the J call TRBJ1-6; a weak D match, TRBD1 (6 bases). Germline CDR1 is LGHNA and CDR2 is YNFKEQ. The CDR3 consists of 16 residues. Trimming pared 0 bases from V and 6 bases from J, leaving 12 bases between.

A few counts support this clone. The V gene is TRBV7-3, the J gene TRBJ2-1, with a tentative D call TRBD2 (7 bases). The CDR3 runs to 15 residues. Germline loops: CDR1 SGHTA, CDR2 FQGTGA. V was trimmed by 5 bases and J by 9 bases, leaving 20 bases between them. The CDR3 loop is CASSLGGLTGSEQFF. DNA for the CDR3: TGTGCCAGCAGCCTAGGGGGACTAACGGGGTCTGAGCAGTTCTTC.

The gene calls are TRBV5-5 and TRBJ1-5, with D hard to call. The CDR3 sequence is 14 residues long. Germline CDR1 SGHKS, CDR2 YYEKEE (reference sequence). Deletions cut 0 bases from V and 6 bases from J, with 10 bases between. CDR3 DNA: TGTGCCAGCAGCTTGGGAGGGAAAAGTCAGCCCCAGCATTTT. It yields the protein CASSLGGKSQPQHF.

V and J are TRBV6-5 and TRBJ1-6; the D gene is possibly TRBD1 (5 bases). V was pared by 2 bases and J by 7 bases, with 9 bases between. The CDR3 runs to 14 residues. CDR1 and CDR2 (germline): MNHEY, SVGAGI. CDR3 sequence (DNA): TGTGCCAGCAGTTACGTAAAGGGGAATTCACCCCTCCACTTT. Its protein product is CASSYVKGNSPLHF.

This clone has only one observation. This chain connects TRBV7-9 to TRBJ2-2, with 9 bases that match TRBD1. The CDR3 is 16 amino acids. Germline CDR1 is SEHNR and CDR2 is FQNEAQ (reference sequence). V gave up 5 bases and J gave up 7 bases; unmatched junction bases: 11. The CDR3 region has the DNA TGTGCCAGCAGCCCCGGGACAGGGTCCTGGGGCGGGGAGCTGTTTTTT. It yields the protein CASSPGTGSWGGELFF.

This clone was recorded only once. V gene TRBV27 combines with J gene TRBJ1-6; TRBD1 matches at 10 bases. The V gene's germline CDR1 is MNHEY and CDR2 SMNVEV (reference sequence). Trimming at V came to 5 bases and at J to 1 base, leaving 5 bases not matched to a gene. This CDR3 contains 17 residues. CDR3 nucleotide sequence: TGTGCCAGCAGTCTGAGACAGGGGGCTTCCTATAATTCACCCCTCCACTTT. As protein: CASSLRQGASYNSPLHF.

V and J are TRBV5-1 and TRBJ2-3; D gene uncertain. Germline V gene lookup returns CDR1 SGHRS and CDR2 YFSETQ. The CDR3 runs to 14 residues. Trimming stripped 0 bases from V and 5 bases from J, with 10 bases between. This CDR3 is CASSLAVGLDTQYF. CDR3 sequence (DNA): TGCGCCAGCAGCTTGGCGGTCGGTTTAGATACGCAGTATTTT.

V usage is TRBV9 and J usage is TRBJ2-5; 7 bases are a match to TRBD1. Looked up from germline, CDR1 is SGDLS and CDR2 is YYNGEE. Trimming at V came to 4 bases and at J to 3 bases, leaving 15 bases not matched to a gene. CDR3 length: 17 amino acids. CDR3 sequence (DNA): TGTGCCAGCAGCCTCACCTCCTCGACAGGGTTGGAAGAGACCCAGTACTTC. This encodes CASSLTSSTGLEETQYF. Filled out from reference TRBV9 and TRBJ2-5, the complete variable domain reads DSGVTQTPKHLITATGQRVTLRCSPRSGDLSVYWYQQSLDQGLQFLIQYYNGEERAKGNILERFSAQQFPDLHSELNLSSLELGDSALYFCASSLTSSTGLEETQYFGPGTRLLVL.

CDR3 sequence: CASSGGSGVRQETQYF. The CDR3 coding sequence is TGTGCCAGCAGCGGGGGGTCGGGGGTCCGCCAAGAGACCCAGTACTTC. V is TRBV9 and J is TRBJ2-5; perhaps TRBD2 as D (6 bases). This CDR3 is built from 16 residues. Germline-derived CDR1 and CDR2 are SGDLS and YYNGEE. The V end was cut by 3 bases, the J end by 1 base, with 16 bases between.

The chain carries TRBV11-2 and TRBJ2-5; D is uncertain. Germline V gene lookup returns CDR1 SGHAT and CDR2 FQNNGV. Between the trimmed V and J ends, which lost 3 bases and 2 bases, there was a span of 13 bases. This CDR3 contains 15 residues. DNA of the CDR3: TGTGCCAGCAGCTTGCCCCCCCGAGTTCAAGAGACCCAGTACTTC. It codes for CASSLPPRVQETQYF.

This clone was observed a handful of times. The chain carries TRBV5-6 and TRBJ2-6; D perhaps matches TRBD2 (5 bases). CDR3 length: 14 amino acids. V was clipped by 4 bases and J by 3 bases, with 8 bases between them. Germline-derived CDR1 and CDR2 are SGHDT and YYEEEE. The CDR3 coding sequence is TGTGCCAGCAGCCCCGGGAATGGGGCCAACGTCCTGACTTTC. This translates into CASSPGNGANVLTF.

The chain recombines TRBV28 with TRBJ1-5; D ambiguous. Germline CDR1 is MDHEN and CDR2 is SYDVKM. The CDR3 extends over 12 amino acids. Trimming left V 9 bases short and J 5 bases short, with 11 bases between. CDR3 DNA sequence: TGTGCCAGTGGACTCCCGTATCAGCCCCAGCATTTT. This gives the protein CASGLPYQPQHF. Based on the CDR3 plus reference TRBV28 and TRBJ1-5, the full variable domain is DVKVTQSSRYLVKRTGEKVFLECVQDMDHENMFWYRQDPGLGLRLIYFSYDVKMKEKGDIPEGYSVSREKKERFSLILESASTNQTSMYLCASGLPYQPQHFGDGTRLSIL.

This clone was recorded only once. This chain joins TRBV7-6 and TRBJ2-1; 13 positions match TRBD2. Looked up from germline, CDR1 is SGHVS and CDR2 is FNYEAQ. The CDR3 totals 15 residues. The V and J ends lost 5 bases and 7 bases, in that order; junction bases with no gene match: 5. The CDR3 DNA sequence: TGTGCCAGCAGCCCGGGACTAGCGGGATCAAATGAGCAGTTCTTC. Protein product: CASSPGLAGSNEQFF.

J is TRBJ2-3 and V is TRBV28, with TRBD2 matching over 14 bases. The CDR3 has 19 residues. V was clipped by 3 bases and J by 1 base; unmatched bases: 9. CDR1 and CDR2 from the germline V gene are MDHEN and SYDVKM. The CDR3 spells CASSFPSGTSGSRTDTQYF. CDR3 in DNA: TGTGCCAGCAGTTTTCCTTCCGGGACTAGCGGGAGTCGCACAGATACGCAGTATTTT.

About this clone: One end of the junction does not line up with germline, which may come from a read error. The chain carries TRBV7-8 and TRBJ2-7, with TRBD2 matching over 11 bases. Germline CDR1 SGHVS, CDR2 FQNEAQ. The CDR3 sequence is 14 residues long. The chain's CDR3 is CASSLAGGPYEQYF. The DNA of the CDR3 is TGTGCCAGCAGCCTAGCGGGAGGTCCCTACGAGCAGTACTTC.

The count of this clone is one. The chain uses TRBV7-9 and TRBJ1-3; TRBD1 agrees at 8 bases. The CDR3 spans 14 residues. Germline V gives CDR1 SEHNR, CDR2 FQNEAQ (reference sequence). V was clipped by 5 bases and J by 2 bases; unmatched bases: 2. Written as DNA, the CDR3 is TGTGCCAGCAGCGCACAGGGGGCTGGAAACACCATATATTTT. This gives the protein CASSAQGAGNTIYF.

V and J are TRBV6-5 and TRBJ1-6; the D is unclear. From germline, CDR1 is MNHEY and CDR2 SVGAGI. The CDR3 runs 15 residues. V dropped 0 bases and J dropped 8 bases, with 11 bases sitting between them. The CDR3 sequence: CASSYSGRRDSPLHF. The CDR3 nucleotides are TGTGCCAGCAGTTACTCGGGCAGGAGGGATTCACCCCTCCACTTT.

This CDR3 is CASSATTTDAQYF. For the CDR3, the DNA is TGTGCCAGCAGTGCGACTACAACGGACGCCCAGTACTTC. V and J are TRBV6-6 and TRBJ2-5, with D possibly matching TRBD2 (5 bases). The ends were cut back, 5 bases at V and 9 bases at J, with 16 bases in the middle. The CDR3 loop spans 13 amino acids. CDR1 is MNHNY and CDR2 is SVGAGI in the germline V gene (reference sequence).

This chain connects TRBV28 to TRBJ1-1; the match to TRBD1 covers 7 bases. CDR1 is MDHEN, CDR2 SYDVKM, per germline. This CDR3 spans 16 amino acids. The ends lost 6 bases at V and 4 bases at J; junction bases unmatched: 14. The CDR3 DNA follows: TGTGCCAGCAGCCCTAGGGGGAGGGGGCTGGGCACTGAAGCTTTCTTT. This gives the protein CASSPRGRGLGTEAFF.

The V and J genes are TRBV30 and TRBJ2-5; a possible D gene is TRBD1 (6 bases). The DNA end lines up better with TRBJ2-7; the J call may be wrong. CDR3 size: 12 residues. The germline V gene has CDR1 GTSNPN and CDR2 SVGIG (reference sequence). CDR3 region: CAWRGGSYEQYF. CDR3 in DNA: TGTGCCTGGAGAGGGGGTTCCTACGAGCAGTACTTC.

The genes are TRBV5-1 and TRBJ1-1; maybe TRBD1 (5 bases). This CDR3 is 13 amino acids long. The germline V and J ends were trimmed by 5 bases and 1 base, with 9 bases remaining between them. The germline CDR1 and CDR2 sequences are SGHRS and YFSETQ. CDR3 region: CASRGQGNTEAFF. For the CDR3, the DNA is TGCGCCAGCAGGGGGCAGGGGAACACTGAAGCTTTCTTT.